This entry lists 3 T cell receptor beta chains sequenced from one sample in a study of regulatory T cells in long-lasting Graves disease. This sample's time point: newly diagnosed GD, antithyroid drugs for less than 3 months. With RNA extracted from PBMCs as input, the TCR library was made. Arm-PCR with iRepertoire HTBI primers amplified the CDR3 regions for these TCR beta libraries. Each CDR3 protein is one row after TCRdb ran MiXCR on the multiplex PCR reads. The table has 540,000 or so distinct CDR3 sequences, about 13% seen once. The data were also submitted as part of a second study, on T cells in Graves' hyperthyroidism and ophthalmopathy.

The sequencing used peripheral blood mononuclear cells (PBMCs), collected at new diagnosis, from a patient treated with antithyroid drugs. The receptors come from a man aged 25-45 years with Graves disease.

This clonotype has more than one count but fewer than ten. CDR3 loop: CSAREGRGNQPQHF. CDR3 nucleotide sequence: TGCAGTGCTAGAGAGGGGCGTGGCAATCAGCCCCAGCATTTT. The rearrangement joins TRBV20-1 to TRBJ1-5; a weak D match, TRBD1 (5 bases). Germline lookup yields CDR1 DFQATT and CDR2 SNEGSKA (reference sequence). V was pared by 0 bases and J by 2 bases, with 8 bases between. The CDR3 has 14 residues.

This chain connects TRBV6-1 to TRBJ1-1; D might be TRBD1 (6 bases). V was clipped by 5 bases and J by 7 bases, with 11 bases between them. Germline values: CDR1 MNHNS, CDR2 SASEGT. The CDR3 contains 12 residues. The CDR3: CASSTPTGEAFF. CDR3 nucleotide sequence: TGTGCCAGCAGTACCCCGACAGGTGAAGCTTTCTTT.

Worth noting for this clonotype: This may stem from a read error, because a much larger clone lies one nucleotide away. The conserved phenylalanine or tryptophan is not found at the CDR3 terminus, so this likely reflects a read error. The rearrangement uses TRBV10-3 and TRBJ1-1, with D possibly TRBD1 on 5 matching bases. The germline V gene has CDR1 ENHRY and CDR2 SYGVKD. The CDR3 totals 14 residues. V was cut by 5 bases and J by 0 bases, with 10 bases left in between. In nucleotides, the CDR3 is TGTGCCATCAGTTCCGGGGGGGTGAACACTGAAGCTTTCTCT. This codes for CAISSGGVNTEAFS.